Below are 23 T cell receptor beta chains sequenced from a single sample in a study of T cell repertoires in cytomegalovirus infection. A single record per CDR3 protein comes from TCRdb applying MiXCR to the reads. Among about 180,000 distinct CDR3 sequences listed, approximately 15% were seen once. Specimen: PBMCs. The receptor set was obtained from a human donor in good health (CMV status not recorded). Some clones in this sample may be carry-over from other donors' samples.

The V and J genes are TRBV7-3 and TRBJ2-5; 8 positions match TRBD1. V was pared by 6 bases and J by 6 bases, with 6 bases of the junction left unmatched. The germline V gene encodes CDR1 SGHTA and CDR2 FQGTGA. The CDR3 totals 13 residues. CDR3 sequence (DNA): TGTGCCAGCAGTCCCCAGGGGGCGCAGACCCAGTACTTC. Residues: CASSPQGAQTQYF.

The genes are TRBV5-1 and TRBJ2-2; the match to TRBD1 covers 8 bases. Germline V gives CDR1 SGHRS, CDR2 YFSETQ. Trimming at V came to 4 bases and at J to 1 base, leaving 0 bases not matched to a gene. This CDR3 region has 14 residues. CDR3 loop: CASSGQGNTGELFF. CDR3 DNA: TGCGCCAGCAGCGGACAGGGGAACACCGGGGAGCTGTTTTTT.

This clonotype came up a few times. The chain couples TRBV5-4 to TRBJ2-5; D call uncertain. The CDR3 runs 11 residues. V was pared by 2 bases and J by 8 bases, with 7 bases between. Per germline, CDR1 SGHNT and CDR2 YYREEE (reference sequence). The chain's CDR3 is CASSFSTTQYF. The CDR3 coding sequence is TGTGCCAGCAGCTTTTCGACAACCCAGTACTTC. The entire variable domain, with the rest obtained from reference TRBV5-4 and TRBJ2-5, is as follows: ETGVTQSPTHLIKTRGQQVTLRCSSQSGHNTVSWYQQALGQGPQFIFQYYREEENGRGNFPPRFSGLQFPNYSSELNVNALELDDSALYLCASSFSTTQYFGPGTRLLVL.

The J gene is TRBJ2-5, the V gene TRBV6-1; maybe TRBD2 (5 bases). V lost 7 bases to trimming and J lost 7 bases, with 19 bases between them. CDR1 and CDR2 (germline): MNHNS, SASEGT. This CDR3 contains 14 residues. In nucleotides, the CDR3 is TGTGCCAGCACCTCCCTCGGGGTGTCGTGGACCCAGTACTTC. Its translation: CASTSLGVSWTQYF.

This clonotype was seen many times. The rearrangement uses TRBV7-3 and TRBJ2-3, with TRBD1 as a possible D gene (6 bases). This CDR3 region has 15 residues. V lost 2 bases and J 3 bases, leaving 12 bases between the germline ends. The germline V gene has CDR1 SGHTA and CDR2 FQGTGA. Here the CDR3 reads CASSLSLGGTDTQYF. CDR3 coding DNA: TGTGCCAGCAGCTTATCGCTAGGGGGTACAGATACGCAGTATTTT.

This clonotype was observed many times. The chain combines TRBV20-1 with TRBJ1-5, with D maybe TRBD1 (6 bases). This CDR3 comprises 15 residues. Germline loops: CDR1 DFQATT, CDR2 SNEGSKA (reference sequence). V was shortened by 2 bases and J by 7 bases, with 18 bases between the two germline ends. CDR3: CSARKGTQGEQPQHF. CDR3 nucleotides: TGCAGTGCTAGAAAAGGTACACAGGGTGAACAGCCCCAGCATTTT.

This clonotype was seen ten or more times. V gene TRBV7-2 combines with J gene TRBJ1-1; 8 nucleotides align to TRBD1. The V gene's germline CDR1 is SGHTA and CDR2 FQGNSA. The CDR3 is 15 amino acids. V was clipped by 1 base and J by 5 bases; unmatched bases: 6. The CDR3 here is CASSLGTGRGTEAFF. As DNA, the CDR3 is TGTGCCAGCAGCTTAGGGACAGGGCGAGGGACTGAAGCTTTCTTT.

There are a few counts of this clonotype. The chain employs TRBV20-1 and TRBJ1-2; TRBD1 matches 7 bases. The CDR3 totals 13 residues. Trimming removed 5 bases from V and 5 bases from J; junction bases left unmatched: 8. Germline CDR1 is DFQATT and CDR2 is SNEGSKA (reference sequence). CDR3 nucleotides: TGCAGTGCTGGGCAGGGGGTAGGGTATGGCTACACCTTC. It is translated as CSAGQGVGYGYTF.

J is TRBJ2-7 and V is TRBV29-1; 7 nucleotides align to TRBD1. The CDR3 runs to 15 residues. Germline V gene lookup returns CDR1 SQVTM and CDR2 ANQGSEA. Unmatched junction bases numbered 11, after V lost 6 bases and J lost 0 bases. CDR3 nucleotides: TGCAGCGTCCGAAAGGCGACAGGGAACTCCTACGAGCAGTACTTC. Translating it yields CSVRKATGNSYEQYF.

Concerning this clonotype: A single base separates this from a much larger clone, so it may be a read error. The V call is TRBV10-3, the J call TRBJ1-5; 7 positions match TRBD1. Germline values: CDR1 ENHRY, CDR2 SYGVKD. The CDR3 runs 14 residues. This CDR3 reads CAISDPGGNLPQHF. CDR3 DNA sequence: TGTGCCATCAGTGACCCAGGGGGGAATCTGCCCCAGCATTTT.

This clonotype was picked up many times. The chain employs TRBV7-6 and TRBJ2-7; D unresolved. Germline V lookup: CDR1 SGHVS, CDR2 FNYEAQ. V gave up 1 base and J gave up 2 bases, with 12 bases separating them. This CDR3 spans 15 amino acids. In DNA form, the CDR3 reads TGTGCCAGCAGCTTAGATAGAGGTTTTACCTACGAGCAGTACTTC. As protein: CASSLDRGFTYEQYF.

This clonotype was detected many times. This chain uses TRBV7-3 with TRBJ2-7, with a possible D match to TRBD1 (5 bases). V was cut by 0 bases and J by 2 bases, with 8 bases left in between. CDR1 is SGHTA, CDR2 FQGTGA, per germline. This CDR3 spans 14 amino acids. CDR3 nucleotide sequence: TGTGCCAGCAGCTTAACTGCAGGGCCCTACGAGCAGTACTTC. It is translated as CASSLTAGPYEQYF.

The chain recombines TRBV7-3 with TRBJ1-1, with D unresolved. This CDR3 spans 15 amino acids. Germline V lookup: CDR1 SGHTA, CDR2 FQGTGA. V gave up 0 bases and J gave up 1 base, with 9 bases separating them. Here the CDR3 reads CASSLTGQENTEAFF. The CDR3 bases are TGTGCCAGCAGCTTAACCGGCCAGGAGAACACTGAAGCTTTCTTT.

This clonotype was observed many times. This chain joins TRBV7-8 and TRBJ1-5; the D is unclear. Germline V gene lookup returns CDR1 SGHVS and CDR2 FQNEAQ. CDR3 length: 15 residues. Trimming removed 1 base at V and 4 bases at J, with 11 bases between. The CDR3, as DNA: TGTGCCAGCAGCTTAGGGGCGGAGAGAAATCAGCCCCAGCATTTT. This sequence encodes CASSLGAERNQPQHF.

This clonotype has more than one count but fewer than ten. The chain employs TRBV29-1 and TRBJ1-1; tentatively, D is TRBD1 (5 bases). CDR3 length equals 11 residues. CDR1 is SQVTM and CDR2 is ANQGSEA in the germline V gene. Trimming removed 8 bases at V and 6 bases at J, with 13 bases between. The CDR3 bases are TGCAGCCCCGGACAAGGCGCTGAAGCTTTCTTT. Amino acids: CSPGQGAEAFF.

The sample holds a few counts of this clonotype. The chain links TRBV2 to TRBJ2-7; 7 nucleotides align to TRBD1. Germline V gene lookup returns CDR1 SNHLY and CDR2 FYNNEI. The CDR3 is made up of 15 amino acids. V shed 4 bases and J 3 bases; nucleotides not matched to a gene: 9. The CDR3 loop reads CASSGPTGIYYEQYF. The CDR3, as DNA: TGTGCCAGCAGTGGCCCGACAGGGATCTACTACGAGCAGTACTTC. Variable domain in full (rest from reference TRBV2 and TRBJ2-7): EPEVTQTPSHQVTQMGQEVILRCVPISNHLYFYWYRQILGQKVEFLVSFYNNEISEKSEIFDDQFSVERPDGSNFTLKIRSTKLEDSAMYFCASSGPTGIYYEQYFGPGTRLTVT.

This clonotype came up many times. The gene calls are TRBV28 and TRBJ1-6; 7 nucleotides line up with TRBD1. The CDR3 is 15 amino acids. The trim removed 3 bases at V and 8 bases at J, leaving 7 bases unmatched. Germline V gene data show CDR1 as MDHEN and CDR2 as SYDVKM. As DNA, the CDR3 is TGTGCCAGCAGTTTTCCTGGGACAGCTCATTCACCCCTCCACTTT. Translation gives CASSFPGTAHSPLHF.

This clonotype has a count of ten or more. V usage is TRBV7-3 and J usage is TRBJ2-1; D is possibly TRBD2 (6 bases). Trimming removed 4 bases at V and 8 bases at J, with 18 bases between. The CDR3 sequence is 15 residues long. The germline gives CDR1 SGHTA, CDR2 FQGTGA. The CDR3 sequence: CASSYQGGRMDEQFF. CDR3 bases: TGTGCCAGCAGCTACCAAGGAGGGAGAATGGATGAGCAGTTCTTC. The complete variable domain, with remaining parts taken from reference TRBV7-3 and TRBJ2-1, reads GAGVSQTPSNKVTEKGKYVELRCDPISGHTALYWYRQSLGQGPEFLIYFQGTGAADDSGLPNDRFFAVRPEGSVSTLKIQRTERGDSAVYLCASSYQGGRMDEQFFGPGTRLTVL.

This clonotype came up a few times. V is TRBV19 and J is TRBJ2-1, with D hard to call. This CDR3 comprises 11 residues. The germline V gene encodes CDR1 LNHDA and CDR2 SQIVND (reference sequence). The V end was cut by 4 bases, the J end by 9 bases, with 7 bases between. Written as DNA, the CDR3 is TGTGCCAGTAGTACGTGGGGTGAGCAGTTCTTC. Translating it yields CASSTWGEQFF. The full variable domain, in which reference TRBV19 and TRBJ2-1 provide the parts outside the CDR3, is DGGITQSPKYLFRKEGQNVTLSCEQNLNHDAMYWYRQDPGQGLRLIYYSQIVNDFQKGDIAEGYSVSREKKESFPLTVTSAQKNPTAFYLCASSTWGEQFFGPGTRLTVL.

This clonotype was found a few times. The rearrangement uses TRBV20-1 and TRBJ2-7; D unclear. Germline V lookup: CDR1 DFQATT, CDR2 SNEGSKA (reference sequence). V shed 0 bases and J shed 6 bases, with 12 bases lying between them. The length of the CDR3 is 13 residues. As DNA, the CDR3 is TGCAGTGCTAGAGATACTCGCAGGAGCGAGCAGTACTTC. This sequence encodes CSARDTRRSEQYF.

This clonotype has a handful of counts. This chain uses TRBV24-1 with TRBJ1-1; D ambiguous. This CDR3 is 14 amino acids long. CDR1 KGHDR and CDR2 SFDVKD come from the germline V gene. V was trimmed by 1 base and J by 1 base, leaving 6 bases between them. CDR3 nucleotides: TGTGCCACCAGTGATTTCGGTCAGAACACTGAAGCTTTCTTT. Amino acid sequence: CATSDFGQNTEAFF.

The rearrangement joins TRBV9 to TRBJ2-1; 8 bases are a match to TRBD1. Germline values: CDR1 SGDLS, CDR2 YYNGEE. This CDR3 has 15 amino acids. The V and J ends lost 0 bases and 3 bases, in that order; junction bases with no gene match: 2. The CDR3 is CASSVGRGHYNEQFF. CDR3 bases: TGTGCCAGCAGCGTAGGCAGGGGGCACTACAATGAGCAGTTCTTC.

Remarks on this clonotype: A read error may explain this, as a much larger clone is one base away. The CDR3 DNA follows: TGTGCCAGTAGCCGGGGACAGGCGGCTGGGGCCAACGTCCTGACTTTC. Its translation: CASSRGQAAGANVLTF. The rearrangement joins TRBV19 to TRBJ2-6, with 8 bases aligning to TRBD1. Trimming cost V 6 bases and J 2 bases; bases outside gene matches: 6. This CDR3 has 16 amino acids. The germline gives CDR1 LNHDA, CDR2 SQIVND (reference sequence).